The 3 T cell receptor beta chains reported below all come from one sample, sequenced in a study of blood T cells in healthy people across ages. For the second PCR, which ran for roughly 6 to 12 cycles, a sample-barcoded 5' primer and a J-beta primer mix were used. Each CDR3 protein is one row after TCRdb ran MiXCR on the 5' RACE reads. In the table there are hundreds of thousands of distinct CDR3 sequences, about 30% of which are singletons. Sequencing was performed on blood. The receptors were sampled from an elderly woman in good health.

This clonotype was seen repeatedly, ten times or more. The rearrangement joins TRBV15 to TRBJ1-6; D is perhaps TRBD1 (5 bases). The CDR3 runs 15 residues. In germline, CDR1 is LNHNV, CDR2 YYDKDF (reference sequence). Deletions cut 0 bases from V and 10 bases from J, with 13 bases between. The DNA for the CDR3 is TGTGCCACCAGCAGAGATTGGGCAGGGAACTCACCCCTCCACTTT. It specifies CATSRDWAGNSPLHF.

Points on this clonotype: Possible read error: a much larger clone is one base away. V usage is TRBV24-1 and J usage is TRBJ2-6; possibly TRBD1 for D (5 bases). From germline, CDR1 is KGHDR and CDR2 SFDVKD. The CDR3 is 15 residues long. CDR3 amino acids: CATSDMSSGAYVLTF. The CDR3, as DNA: TGTGCCACCAGTGATATGAGCTCTGGGGCCTACGTCCTGACTTTC.

This clonotype has more than one count but fewer than ten. The chain is built from TRBV6-5 and TRBJ1-4, with a tentative D call TRBD1 (5 bases). Trimming shortened V by 0 bases and J by 14 bases, and 19 bases separated the two germline ends. This CDR3 has 15 residues. CDR1 and CDR2 from the germline V gene are MNHEY and SVGAGI. DNA for the CDR3: TGTGCCAGCAGTTACTCGAGGGGACTTACAGGATTGCTGTTTTTT. It yields the protein CASSYSRGLTGLLFF.